This T cell receptor (beta chain) was retrieved from a study of tumor and adjacent non-tumor tissue in lung cancer. Study information: Histology: 12 adenocarcinoma, a couple of squamous cell carcinoma, 1 small cell lung cancer.

RNA was extracted from bulk tissue without any cell sorting. Between August and November 2014, newly diagnosed, chemotherapy-naive lung cancer patients underwent thoracic surgery in China. Per germline, CDR1 MDHEN and CDR2 SYDVKM. Trimming stripped 11 bases from V and 6 bases from J, with 20 bases between. CDR3 length: 14 amino acids. The library came from three nested PCR rounds adapted from ARM-PCR protocols. TCRdb re-called the multiplex PCR reads with MiXCR, one entry per CDR3 protein. This sample has some 99,000 distinct CDR3 sequences; more than 60% occur once, and the top ten carry 35% to 40%. As to this clonotype: Antigen specificity is unknown.

Study-level results: Tumor tissue had significantly higher TCR diversity than normal lung.

The receptor's source is an older woman with non-small cell lung cancer. The chain recombines TRBV28 with TRBJ1-5; D may be TRBD1 (5 bases). The sample was lung tumor tissue. This chain's CDR3 is CAHNRSGGSQPQHF. In DNA form, the CDR3 reads TGTGCCCATAACAGATCGGGGGGAAGTCAGCCCCAGCATTTT.